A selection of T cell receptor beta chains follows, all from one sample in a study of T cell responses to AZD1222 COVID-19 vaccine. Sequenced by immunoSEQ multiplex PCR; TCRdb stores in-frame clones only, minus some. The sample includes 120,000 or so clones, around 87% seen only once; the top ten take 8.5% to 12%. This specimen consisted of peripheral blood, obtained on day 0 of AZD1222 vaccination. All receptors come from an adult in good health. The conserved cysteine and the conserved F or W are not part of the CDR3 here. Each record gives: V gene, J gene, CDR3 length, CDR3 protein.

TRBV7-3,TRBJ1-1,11,ASSIGANTEAF
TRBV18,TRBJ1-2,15,ASSPPPGGAGMDGYT
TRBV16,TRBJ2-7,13,ASSQSRDFSYEQY
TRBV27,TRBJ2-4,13,ASSPGTGRDGIQY
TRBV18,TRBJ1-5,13,ASSPGAAINQPQH
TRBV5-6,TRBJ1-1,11,AINQGMRTEAF
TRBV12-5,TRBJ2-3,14,ASGPGLAGAGDTQY
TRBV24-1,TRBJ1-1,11,ATSRQGYTEAF
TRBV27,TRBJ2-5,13,ASRGVGVGEETQY
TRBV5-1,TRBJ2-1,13,ASSQTSGVYNEQF
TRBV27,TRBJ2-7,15,ASSISTSGRASYEQY
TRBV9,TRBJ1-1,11,ASSASMNTEAF
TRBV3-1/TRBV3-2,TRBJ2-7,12,ASSQDLQKYEQY
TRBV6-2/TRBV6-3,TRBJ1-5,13,ASSYMMDSNQPQH
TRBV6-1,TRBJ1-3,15,ASSEVFGRNSGNTIY
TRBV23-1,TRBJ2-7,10,ASSHDEYEQY
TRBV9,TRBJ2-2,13,ASSVVAGGTGELF
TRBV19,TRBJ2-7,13,ASSIGRDRGHEQY
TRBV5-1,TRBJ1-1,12,ASSPSGTDTEAF
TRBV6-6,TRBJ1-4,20,ASSLRQGAGGIPGKNNEKLF